One T cell receptor (beta chain) is described in this entry. This receptor's antigen is unknown. Qualities for individual bases were not recorded, and no much larger clone is one base off. This sample was taken from a study of response to subunit inactivated influenza vaccine listed by TCRdb under 2018. A note on the overall study: The study used deep quantitative T cell receptor repertoire profiling to track responses to a trivalent subunit inactivated influenza vaccine. The paper as a whole reports these results and caveats: It was suggested by the authors that each seasonal influenza vaccination may recruit only a limited number of new T cells.

The receptor library was made with RT-PCR. Sequencing instrument: Illumina HiSeq 2500. TCRdb handled the public reads itself, with Q25 trimming in fastp and clone calling in MiXCR, and kept productive beta chains. Every entry covers one CDR3 protein and lists the most common genes and DNA from its rows. The table for this sample lists 550,000 to 800,000 distinct CDR3 sequences; approximately 13% of them were counted only once. 6.5% to 8.5% of the sample is in the top ten clones. The junction shows trimming of 6 bases on V and 3 bases on J, plus 5 bases between the germline ends. Taken from cysteine to phenylalanine, the CDR3 has 12 residues. The sequence is cut down to CDR3 DNA, 36 bases in frame from base 1.

The source material was PBMCs from blood, sampled roughly 2 weeks before vaccination. This TCR was sampled from a man in his forties or fifties who received an inactivated influenza vaccine. Donor details come from another sample of the same person, matched by shared clones. The rearrangement combines TRBV12-3 or TRBV12-4 with TRBJ2-2, with the D segment possibly TRBD1 or TRBD2, each aligning over 5 bases. The DNA sequence is given as TGTGCCAGCAGGGGACACACCGGGGAGCTGTTTTTT. Protein translation: CASRGHTGELFF.